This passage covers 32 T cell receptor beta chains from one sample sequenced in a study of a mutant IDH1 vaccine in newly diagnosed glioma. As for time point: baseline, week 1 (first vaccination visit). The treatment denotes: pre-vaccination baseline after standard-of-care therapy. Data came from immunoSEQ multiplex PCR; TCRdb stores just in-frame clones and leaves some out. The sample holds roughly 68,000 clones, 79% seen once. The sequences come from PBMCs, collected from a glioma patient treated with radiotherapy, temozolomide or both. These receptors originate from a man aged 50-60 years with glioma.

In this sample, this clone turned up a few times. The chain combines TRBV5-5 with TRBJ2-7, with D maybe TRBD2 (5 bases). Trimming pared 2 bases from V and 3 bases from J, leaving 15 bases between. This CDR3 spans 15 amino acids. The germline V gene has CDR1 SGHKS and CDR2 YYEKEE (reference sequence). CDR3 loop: CASSLETLGDYEQYF. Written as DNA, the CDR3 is TGTGCCAGCAGCTTAGAAACCCTCGGGGACTACGAGCAGTACTTC.

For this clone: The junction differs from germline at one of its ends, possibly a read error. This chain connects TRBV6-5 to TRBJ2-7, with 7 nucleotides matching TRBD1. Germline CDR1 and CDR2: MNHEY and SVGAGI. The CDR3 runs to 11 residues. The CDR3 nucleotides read TGTGCCAGCACGAGAGGGGGCGAGGTCCACTTC. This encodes CASTRGGEVHF.

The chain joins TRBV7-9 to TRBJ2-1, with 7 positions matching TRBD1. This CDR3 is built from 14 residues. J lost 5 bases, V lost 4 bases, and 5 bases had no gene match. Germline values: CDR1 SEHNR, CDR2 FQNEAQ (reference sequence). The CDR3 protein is CASSYTQGDNEQFF. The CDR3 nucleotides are TGTGCCAGCAGCTATACCCAGGGGGACAATGAGCAGTTCTTC.

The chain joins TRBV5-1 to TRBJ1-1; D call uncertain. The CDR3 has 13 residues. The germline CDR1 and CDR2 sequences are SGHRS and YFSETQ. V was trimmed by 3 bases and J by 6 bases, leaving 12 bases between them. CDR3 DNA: TGCGCCAGCAGCTCCGAATTAGGTTCTGAAGCTTTCTTT. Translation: CASSSELGSEAFF.

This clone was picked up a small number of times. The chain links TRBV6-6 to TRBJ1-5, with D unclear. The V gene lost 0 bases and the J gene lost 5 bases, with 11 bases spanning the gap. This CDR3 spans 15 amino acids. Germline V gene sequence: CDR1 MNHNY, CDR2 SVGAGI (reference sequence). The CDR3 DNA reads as TGTGCCAGCAGTTACTCCCGGACGGAAGATCAGCCCCAGCATTTT. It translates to CASSYSRTEDQPQHF.

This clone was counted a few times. The CDR3 protein is CASSLVLRMNTEAFF. In nucleotides, the CDR3 is TGTGCCAGCAGCTTAGTTTTAAGGATGAACACTGAAGCTTTCTTT. The chain joins TRBV7-2 to TRBJ1-1; D ambiguous. V was pared by 1 base and J by 0 bases, with 9 bases between. Germline V gene data show CDR1 as SGHTA and CDR2 as FQGNSA. The CDR3 is 15 residues long.

The CDR3 DNA is TGTGCCAGCAGCACCCTAGGCCTTCGGGGTCAGCCCCAGCATTTT. Amino acid sequence: CASSTLGLRGQPQHF. The chain carries TRBV21-1 and TRBJ1-5. TRBV21-1 is a known pseudogene. The CDR3 is made up of 15 amino acids.

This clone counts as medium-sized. CDR3 sequence (DNA): TGTGCCAGCAGCCAGGGACAGAACTATGGCTACACCTTC. Translated, it gives CASSQGQNYGYTF. The chain uses TRBV13 and TRBJ1-2, with 7 bases identical to TRBD1. Trimming cost V 5 bases and J 2 bases; bases outside gene matches: 2. Per germline, CDR1 PRHDT and CDR2 FYEKMQ (reference sequence). This CDR3 contains 13 residues.

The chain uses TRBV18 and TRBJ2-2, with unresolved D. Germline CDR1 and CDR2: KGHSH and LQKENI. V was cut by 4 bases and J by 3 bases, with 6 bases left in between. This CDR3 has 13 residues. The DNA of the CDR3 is TGTGCCAGCTCACTGGAGCACACCGGGGAGCTGTTTTTT. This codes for CASSLEHTGELFF.

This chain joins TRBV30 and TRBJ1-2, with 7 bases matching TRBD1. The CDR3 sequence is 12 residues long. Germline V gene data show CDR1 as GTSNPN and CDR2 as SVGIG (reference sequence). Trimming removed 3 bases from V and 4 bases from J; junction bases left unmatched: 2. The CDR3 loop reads CAWSGDSYGYTF. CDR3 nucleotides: TGTGCCTGGAGCGGGGACAGCTATGGCTACACCTTC.

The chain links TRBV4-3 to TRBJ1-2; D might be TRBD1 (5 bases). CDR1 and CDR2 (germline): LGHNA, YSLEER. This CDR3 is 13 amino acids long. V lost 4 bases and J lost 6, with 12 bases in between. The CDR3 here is CASSPQGVDGYTF. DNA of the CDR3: TGCGCCAGCAGCCCTCAAGGGGTGGATGGCTACACCTTC.

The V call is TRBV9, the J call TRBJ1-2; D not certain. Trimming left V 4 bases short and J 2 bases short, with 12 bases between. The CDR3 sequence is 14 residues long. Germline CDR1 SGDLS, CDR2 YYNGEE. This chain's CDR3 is CASSQTYGNYGYTF. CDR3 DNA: TGTGCCAGCAGCCAAACTTACGGAAACTATGGCTACACCTTC.

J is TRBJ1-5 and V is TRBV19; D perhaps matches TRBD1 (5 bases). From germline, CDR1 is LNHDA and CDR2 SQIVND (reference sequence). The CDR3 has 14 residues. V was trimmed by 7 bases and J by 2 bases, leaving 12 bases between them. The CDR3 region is CASMGGVGNQPQHF. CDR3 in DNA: TGTGCCAGTATGGGGGGGGTCGGCAATCAGCCCCAGCATTTT.

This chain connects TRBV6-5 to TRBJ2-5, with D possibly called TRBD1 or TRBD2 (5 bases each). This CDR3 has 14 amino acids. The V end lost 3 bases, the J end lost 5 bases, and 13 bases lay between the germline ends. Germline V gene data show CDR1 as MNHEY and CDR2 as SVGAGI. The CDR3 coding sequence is TGTGCCAGCAGTTATCTCGACAGAGGGGAGACCCAGTACTTC. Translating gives CASSYLDRGETQYF.

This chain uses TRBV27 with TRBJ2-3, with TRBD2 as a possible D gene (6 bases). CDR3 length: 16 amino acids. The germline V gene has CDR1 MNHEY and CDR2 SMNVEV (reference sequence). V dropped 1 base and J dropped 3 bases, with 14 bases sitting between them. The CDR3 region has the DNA TGTGCCAGCAGTTTATTCGCACTAGCTTCAACAGATACGCAGTATTTT. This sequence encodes CASSLFALASTDTQYF.

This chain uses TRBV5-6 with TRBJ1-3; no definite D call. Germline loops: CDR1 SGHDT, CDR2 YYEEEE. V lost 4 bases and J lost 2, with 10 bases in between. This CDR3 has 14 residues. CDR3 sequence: CASSPTLTGNTIYF. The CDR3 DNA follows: TGTGCCAGCAGCCCGACACTTACTGGAAACACCATATATTTT. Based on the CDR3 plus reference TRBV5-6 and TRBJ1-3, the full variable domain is DAGVTQSPTHLIKTRGQQVTLRCSPKSGHDTVSWYQQALGQGPQFIFQYYEEEERQRGNFPDRFSGHQFPNYSSELNVNALLLGDSALYLCASSPTLTGNTIYFGEGSWLTVV.

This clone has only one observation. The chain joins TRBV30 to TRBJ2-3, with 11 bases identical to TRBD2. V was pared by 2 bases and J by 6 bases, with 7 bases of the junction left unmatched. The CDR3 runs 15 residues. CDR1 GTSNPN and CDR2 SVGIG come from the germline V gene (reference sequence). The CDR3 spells CAWSPSGGPGDTQYF. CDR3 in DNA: TGTGCCTGGAGTCCTAGCGGGGGGCCCGGGGATACGCAGTATTTT. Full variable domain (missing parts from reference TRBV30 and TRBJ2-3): SQTIHQWPATLVQPVGSPLSLECTVEGTSNPNLYWYRQAAGRGLQLLFYSVGIGQISSEVPQNLSASRPQDRQFILSSKKLLLSDSGFYLCAWSPSGGPGDTQYFGPGTRLTVL.

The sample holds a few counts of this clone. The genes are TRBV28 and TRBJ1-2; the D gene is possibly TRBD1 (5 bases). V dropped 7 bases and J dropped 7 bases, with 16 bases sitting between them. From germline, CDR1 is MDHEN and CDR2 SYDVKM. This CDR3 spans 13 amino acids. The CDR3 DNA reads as TGTGCCAGCAAGAAAAGGGGAGAGTCTGGCTACACCTTC. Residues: CASKKRGESGYTF.

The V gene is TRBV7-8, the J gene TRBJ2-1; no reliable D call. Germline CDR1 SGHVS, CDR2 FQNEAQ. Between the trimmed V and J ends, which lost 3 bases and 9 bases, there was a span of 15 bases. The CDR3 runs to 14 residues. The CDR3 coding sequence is TGTGCCAGCAGCTTCGGACCCTACACGGGTGAGCAGTTCTTC. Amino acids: CASSFGPYTGEQFF.

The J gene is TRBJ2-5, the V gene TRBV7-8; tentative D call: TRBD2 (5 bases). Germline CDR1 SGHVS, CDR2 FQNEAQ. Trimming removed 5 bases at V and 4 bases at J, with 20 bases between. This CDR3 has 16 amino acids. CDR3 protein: CASSPKRTTTTETQYF. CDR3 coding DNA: TGTGCCAGCAGCCCAAAGCGGACCACGACGACAGAGACCCAGTACTTC.

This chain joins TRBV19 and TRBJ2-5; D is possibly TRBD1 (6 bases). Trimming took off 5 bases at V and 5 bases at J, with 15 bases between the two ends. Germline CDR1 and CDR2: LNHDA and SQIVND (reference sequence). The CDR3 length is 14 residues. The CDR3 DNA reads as TGTGCCAGTAGTGGACAGCGGTTGATGGAGACCCAGTACTTC. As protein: CASSGQRLMETQYF. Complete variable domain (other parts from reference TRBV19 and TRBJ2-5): DGGITQSPKYLFRKEGQNVTLSCEQNLNHDAMYWYRQDPGQGLRLIYYSQIVNDFQKGDIAEGYSVSREKKESFPLTVTSAQKNPTAFYLCASSGQRLMETQYFGPGTRLLVL.

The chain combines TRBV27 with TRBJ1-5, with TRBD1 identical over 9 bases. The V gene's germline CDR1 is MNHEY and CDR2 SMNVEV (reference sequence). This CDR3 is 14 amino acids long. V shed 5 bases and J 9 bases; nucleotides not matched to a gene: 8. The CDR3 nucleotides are TGTGCCAGCAGTCCATGGACAGGGGATGGGCCCCAGCATTTT. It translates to CASSPWTGDGPQHF.

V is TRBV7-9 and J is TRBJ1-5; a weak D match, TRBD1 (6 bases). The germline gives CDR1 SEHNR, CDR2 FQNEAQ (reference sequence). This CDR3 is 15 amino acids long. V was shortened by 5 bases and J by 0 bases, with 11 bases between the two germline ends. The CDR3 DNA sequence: TGTGCCAGCAGCGGGGGGGGCAGTAGCAATCAGCCCCAGCATTTT. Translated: CASSGGGSSNQPQHF.

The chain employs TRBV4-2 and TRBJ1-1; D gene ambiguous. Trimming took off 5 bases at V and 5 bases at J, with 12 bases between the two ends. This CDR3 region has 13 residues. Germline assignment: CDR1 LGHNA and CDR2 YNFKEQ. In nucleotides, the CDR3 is TGTGCCAGCAGCGCCGGGAGTTTGACTGAAGCTTTCTTT. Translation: CASSAGSLTEAFF.

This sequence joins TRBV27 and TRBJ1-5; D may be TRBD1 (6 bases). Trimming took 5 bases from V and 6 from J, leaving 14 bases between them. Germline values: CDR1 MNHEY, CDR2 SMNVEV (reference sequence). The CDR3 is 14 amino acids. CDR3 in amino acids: CASSTVQGFQPQHF. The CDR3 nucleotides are TGTGCCAGCAGTACTGTGCAGGGGTTTCAGCCCCAGCATTTT.

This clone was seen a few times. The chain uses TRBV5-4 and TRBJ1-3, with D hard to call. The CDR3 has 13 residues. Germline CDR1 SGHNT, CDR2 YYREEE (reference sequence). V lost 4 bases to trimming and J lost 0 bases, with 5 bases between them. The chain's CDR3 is CASSLPSGNTIYF. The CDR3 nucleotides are TGTGCCAGCAGCCTACCCTCTGGAAACACCATATATTTT.

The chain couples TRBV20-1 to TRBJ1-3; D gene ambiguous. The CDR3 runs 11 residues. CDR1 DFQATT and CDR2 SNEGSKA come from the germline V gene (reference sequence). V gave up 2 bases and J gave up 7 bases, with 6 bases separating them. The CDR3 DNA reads TGCAGTGCTAGAAAGGAGAACACCATATATTTT. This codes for CSARKENTIYF.

The CDR3, as DNA: TGTGCCAGCTCACCACCCGGATTGAACACTGAAGCTTTCTTT. Translated, it gives CASSPPGLNTEAFF. The V call is TRBV18, the J call TRBJ1-1; D remains ambiguous. The CDR3 runs to 14 residues. CDR1 and CDR2 (germline): KGHSH, LQKENI. The germline V and J ends were trimmed by 0 bases and 0 bases, with 5 bases remaining between them.

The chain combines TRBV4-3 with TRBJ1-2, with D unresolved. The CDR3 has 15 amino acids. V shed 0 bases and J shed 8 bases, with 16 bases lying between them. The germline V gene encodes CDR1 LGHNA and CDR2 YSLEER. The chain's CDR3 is CASSQEDRGWGGYTF. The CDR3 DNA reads TGCGCCAGCAGCCAAGAAGACCGGGGATGGGGAGGCTACACCTTC.

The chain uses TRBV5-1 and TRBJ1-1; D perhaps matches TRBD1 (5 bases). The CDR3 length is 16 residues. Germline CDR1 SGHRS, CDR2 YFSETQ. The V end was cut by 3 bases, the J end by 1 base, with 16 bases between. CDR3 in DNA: TGCGCCAGCAGCTACCTCGGGGGGGGTAGGAACACTGAAGCTTTCTTT. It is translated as CASSYLGGGRNTEAFF.

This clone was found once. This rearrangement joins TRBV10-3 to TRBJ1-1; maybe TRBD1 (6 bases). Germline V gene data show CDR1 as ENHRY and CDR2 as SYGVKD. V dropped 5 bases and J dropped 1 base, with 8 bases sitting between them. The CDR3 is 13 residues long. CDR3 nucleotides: TGTGCCATCAGTCCACAGGGGAACACTGAAGCTTTCTTT. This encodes CAISPQGNTEAFF.

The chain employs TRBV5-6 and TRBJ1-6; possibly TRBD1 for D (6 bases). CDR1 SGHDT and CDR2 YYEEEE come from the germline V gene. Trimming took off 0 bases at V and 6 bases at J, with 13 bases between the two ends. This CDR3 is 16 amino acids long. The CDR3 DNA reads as TGTGCCAGCAGCTTGGGGGCAGGGGTAACTAATTCACCCCTCCACTTT. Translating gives CASSLGAGVTNSPLHF. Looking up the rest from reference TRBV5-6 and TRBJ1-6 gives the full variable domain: DAGVTQSPTHLIKTRGQQVTLRCSPKSGHDTVSWYQQALGQGPQFIFQYYEEEERQRGNFPDRFSGHQFPNYSSELNVNALLLGDSALYLCASSLGAGVTNSPLHFGNGTRLTVT.